This T cell receptor beta chain came from a study of vaccination and CD4 T cells after COVID-19. Study results and caveats: Convalescent patients' clones that were vaccine-specific were spike mono-reactive in 304 of 307 cases.

V was pared by 0 bases and J by 0 bases, with 9 bases between. The CDR3 extends over 15 amino acids. The V gene's germline CDR1 is SGHRS and CDR2 YFSETQ. Once obtained from cultured CD4+ T cells, the DNA was sequenced using the Oncomine TCR Beta short-read assay. Once CD4+ T cells had been cultured, genomic DNA was extracted from them. MiXCR, run by TCRdb on the PCR reads, gives a single entry per CDR3 protein. The table includes 4,500 or so distinct CDR3 sequences, about a fifth detected once. A few counts support this clonotype. Its target is unknown. Stated treatment: roughly 11-day PBMC culture with coronavirus spike peptide pools or control peptides (ViraFEST assay).

The chain uses TRBV5-1 and TRBJ1-1, with unresolved D. This receptor was identified in a human donor who had recovered from COVID-19. The sequenced sample was CD4+ T cells from blood, cultured in vitro. Here the CDR3 reads CASSLDGIMNTEAFF. CDR3 in DNA: TGCGCCAGCAGCTTGGATGGGATAATGAACACTGAAGCTTTCTTT.